The subject of this entry is one T cell receptor (beta chain). The sample belongs to a study of Graves' ophthalmopathy and Graves' hyperthyroidism. PBMCs had their origin in fresh peripheral blood (over 8.5 ml). RNA transcripts provided the template for amplifying TCR beta CDR3 regions. Amplification began with first-round RT-PCR using HTBI primers, then second-round multiplex PCR was performed. MiXCR was run by TCRdb on the multiplex PCR reads, yielding one entry per CDR3 protein. The sample comprises 500,000 to 800,000 distinct CDR3 sequences, roughly two fifths of which are singletons, and 3.3% rests with the top ten. The specimen sequenced was peripheral blood. This clonotype was sampled from an adult man with Graves' ophthalmopathy.

CDR3 loop: CASSFGRSNTGELFF. The CDR3, as DNA: TGTGCCAGCAGTTTCGGCCGGAGTAACACCGGGGAGCTGTTTTTT. This chain joins TRBV12-3 or TRBV12-4 and TRBJ2-2; D remains unclear. The CDR3 is 15 residues long. Trimming took off 3 bases at V and 2 bases at J, with 10 bases between the two ends.